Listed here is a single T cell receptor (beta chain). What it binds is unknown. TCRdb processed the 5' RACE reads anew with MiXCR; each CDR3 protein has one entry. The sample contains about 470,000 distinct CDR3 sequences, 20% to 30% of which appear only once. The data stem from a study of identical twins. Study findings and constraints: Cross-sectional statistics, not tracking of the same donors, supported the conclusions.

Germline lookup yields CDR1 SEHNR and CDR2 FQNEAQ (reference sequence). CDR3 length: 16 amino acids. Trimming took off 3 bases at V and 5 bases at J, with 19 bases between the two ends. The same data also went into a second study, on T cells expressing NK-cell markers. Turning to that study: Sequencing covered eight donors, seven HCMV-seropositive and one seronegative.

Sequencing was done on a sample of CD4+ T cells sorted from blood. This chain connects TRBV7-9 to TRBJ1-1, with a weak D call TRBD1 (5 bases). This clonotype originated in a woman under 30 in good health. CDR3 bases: TGTGCCAGCAGCTTGTGGCTCGCGTCAGGGATTACTGAAGCTTTCTTT. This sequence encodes CASSLWLASGITEAFF.